These 16 T cell receptor beta chains originate from one sample sequenced in a study of memory CD4+ T cells and cytomegalovirus serostatus. Single viable CD3+CD4+CD8-CD45RO+ cells were sorted as the memory CD4+ T cells. Libraries were prepared by immunoSEQ multiplex PCR; TCRdb keeps only in-frame clonotypes and omits some of them. The sample shows tens of thousands of clones, over 65% of them seen only once. Material for sequencing was memory CD4+ T cells from blood. Receptors originate from an adult in good health and CMV-seropositive.

This clone was counted between two and nine times. The rearrangement uses TRBV25-1 and TRBJ2-2; D unresolved. Germline-derived CDR1 and CDR2 are MGHDK and SYGVNS. V lost 7 bases and J lost 3, with 3 bases in between. This CDR3 is built from 11 residues. In DNA form, the CDR3 reads TGTGCCAGCACCGACACCGGGGAGCTGTTTTTT. Amino acid sequence: CASTDTGELFF.

The gene calls are TRBV7-2 and TRBJ2-2, with a weak D call TRBD1 (6 bases). CDR1 SGHTA and CDR2 FQGNSA come from the germline V gene. The CDR3 runs to 15 residues. Trimming shortened V by 5 bases and J by 6 bases, and 16 bases separated the two germline ends. Here the CDR3 reads CASSTRDIRPGELFF. CDR3 DNA sequence: TGTGCCAGCAGCACCCGGGACATCCGACCCGGGGAGCTGTTTTTT.

This clone was observed a handful of times. The chain joins TRBV7-8 to TRBJ1-5; 7 bases fit TRBD1. The CDR3 runs to 15 residues. In germline, CDR1 is SGHVS, CDR2 FQNEAQ. The trim removed 5 bases at V and 0 bases at J, leaving 4 bases unmatched. CDR3: CASSLQGDSNQPQHF. The CDR3 DNA sequence: TGTGCCAGCAGCCTCCAGGGGGATAGCAATCAGCCCCAGCATTTT. Based on the CDR3 plus reference TRBV7-8 and TRBJ1-5, the full variable domain is GAGVSQSPRYKVAKRGQDVALRCDPISGHVSLFWYQQALGQGPEFLTYFQNEAQLDKSGLPSDRFFAERPEGSVSTLKIQRTQQEDSAVYLCASSLQGDSNQPQHFGDGTRLSIL.

The chain carries TRBV10-3 and TRBJ1-1, with D possibly TRBD1 on 6 matching bases. This CDR3 comprises 11 residues. The germline V gene has CDR1 ENHRY and CDR2 SYGVKD. V lost 5 bases and J 8 bases, leaving 9 bases between the germline ends. The DNA of the CDR3 is TGTGCCATCAGTAACCAGGGGGAAGCTTTCTTT. Its protein product is CAISNQGEAFF.

The chain employs TRBV30 and TRBJ1-2; 9 positions agree with TRBD1. J was trimmed by 6 bases and V by 3 bases; bases with no gene match: 8. CDR1 GTSNPN and CDR2 SVGIG come from the germline V gene (reference sequence). CDR3 size: 14 residues. The CDR3 loop is CAWRSGTGQDGYTF. CDR3 bases: TGTGCCTGGAGGTCCGGGACAGGGCAGGATGGCTACACCTTC.

V usage is TRBV30 and J usage is TRBJ1-5; D is unresolved. Germline V gene sequence: CDR1 GTSNPN, CDR2 SVGIG (reference sequence). The CDR3 covers 13 residues. Trimming removed 3 bases from V and 4 bases from J, with 10 bases in between. The CDR3 region is CAWSMTANQPQHF. CDR3 DNA sequence: TGTGCCTGGAGCATGACGGCAAATCAGCCCCAGCATTTT.

This clone was detected a few times. The chain couples TRBV30 to TRBJ1-5; possibly TRBD1 for D (5 bases). The CDR3 is 13 amino acids. CDR1 and CDR2 (germline): GTSNPN, SVGIG (reference sequence). Trimming cost V 1 base and J 4 bases, with 8 bases left between them. The CDR3 is CAWSADSNQPQHF. In DNA form, the CDR3 reads TGTGCCTGGAGTGCTGACAGTAATCAGCCCCAGCATTTT.

V usage is TRBV14 and J usage is TRBJ2-5, with D unresolved. The CDR3 is 14 amino acids. Germline V gives CDR1 SGHDN, CDR2 FVKESK. V lost 1 base to trimming and J lost 2 bases, with 8 bases between them. The CDR3 region has the DNA TGTGCCAGCAGCCAAGCGGCAATTCAAGAGACCCAGTACTTC. Protein: CASSQAAIQETQYF.

This clone qualifies as medium-sized (0.01 to 0.1%). The chain is built from TRBV5-1 and TRBJ2-7; D might be TRBD2 (6 bases). Germline CDR1 SGHRS, CDR2 YFSETQ. Trimming cost V 4 bases and J 7 bases, with 15 bases left between them. The CDR3 extends over 13 amino acids. CDR3 amino acids: CASSATPGGEQYV. In nucleotides, the CDR3 is TGCGCCAGCAGCGCTACCCCTGGAGGGGAGCAGTACGTC.

This clone was seen just once. This chain connects TRBV7-9 to TRBJ1-4; a possible D gene is TRBD1 (5 bases). V was cut by 5 bases and J by 6 bases, with 22 bases left in between. The germline V gene has CDR1 SEHNR and CDR2 FQNEAQ (reference sequence). The CDR3 has 17 residues. The CDR3 is CASSPRDGGSRYEKLFF. The CDR3 nucleotides are TGTGCCAGCAGCCCCCGGGACGGGGGGTCTCGGTATGAAAAACTGTTTTTT.

This chain links TRBV7-9 with TRBJ1-5; 7 positions match TRBD1. This CDR3 has 18 residues. The V and J ends lost 5 bases and 6 bases, in that order; junction bases with no gene match: 19. Germline CDR1 SEHNR, CDR2 FQNEAQ (reference sequence). The CDR3 sequence is CASSLSEGTVILSQPQHF. The CDR3 nucleotides read TGTGCCAGCAGCCTCTCCGAGGGGACAGTTATTCTGAGTCAGCCCCAGCATTTT.

The J gene is TRBJ2-2, the V gene TRBV28, with 9 nucleotides matching TRBD2. V lost 3 bases to trimming and J lost 4 bases; unmatched junction nucleotides: 3. The V gene's germline CDR1 is MDHEN and CDR2 SYDVKM. The CDR3 loop spans 15 amino acids. CDR3 residues: CASSLTAGGTGELFF. CDR3 DNA sequence: TGTGCCAGCAGTTTGACAGCGGGAGGCACCGGGGAGCTGTTTTTT.

The chain recombines TRBV7-9 with TRBJ2-3; TRBD1 matches 7 bases. V shed 4 bases and J 1 base; nucleotides not matched to a gene: 8. This CDR3 contains 16 residues. Germline assignment: CDR1 SEHNR and CDR2 FQNEAQ (reference sequence). This CDR3 is CASSSAQGFGTDTQYF. For the CDR3, the DNA is TGTGCCAGCAGCTCAGCACAGGGGTTTGGCACAGATACGCAGTATTTT.

This sequence joins TRBV10-3 and TRBJ2-3, with D maybe TRBD2 (5 bases). CDR1 and CDR2 (germline): ENHRY, SYGVKD. The CDR3 contains 15 residues. The V gene lost 10 bases and the J gene lost 0 bases, with 17 bases spanning the gap. In DNA form, the CDR3 reads TGTGCCACCGAGGAGGTAGCAGAAAGCACAGATACGCAGTATTTT. This codes for CATEEVAESTDTQYF.

This clone was seen a few times. CDR3 DNA sequence: TGTGCCAGTAGGGATGGGACATACCGGGACTCTAGCAATCAGCCCCAGCATTTT. Translation: CASRDGTYRDSSNQPQHF. The V call is TRBV19, the J call TRBJ1-5; TRBD1 is a possible D gene (6 bases). Between the trimmed V and J ends, which lost 6 bases and 0 bases, there was a span of 21 bases. The CDR3 sequence is 18 residues long. Per the germline V gene, CDR1 is LNHDA and CDR2 is SQIVND (reference sequence).

The CDR3 loop is CASRPSLDRLGRNTEAFF. In DNA form, the CDR3 reads TGTGCCAGCAGACCAAGCCTGGACAGGCTCGGACGGAACACTGAAGCTTTCTTT. The V call is TRBV25-1, the J call TRBJ1-1; 7 positions agree with TRBD1. The CDR3 contains 18 residues. Trimming at V came to 6 bases and at J to 1 base, leaving 17 bases not matched to a gene. CDR1 is MGHDK, CDR2 SYGVNS, per germline. Complete variable domain (other parts from reference TRBV25-1 and TRBJ1-1): EADIYQTPRYLVIGTGKKITLECSQTMGHDKMYWYQQDPGMELHLIHYSYGVNSTEKGDLSSESTVSRIRTEHFPLTLESARPSHTSQYLCASRPSLDRLGRNTEAFFGQGTRLTVV.